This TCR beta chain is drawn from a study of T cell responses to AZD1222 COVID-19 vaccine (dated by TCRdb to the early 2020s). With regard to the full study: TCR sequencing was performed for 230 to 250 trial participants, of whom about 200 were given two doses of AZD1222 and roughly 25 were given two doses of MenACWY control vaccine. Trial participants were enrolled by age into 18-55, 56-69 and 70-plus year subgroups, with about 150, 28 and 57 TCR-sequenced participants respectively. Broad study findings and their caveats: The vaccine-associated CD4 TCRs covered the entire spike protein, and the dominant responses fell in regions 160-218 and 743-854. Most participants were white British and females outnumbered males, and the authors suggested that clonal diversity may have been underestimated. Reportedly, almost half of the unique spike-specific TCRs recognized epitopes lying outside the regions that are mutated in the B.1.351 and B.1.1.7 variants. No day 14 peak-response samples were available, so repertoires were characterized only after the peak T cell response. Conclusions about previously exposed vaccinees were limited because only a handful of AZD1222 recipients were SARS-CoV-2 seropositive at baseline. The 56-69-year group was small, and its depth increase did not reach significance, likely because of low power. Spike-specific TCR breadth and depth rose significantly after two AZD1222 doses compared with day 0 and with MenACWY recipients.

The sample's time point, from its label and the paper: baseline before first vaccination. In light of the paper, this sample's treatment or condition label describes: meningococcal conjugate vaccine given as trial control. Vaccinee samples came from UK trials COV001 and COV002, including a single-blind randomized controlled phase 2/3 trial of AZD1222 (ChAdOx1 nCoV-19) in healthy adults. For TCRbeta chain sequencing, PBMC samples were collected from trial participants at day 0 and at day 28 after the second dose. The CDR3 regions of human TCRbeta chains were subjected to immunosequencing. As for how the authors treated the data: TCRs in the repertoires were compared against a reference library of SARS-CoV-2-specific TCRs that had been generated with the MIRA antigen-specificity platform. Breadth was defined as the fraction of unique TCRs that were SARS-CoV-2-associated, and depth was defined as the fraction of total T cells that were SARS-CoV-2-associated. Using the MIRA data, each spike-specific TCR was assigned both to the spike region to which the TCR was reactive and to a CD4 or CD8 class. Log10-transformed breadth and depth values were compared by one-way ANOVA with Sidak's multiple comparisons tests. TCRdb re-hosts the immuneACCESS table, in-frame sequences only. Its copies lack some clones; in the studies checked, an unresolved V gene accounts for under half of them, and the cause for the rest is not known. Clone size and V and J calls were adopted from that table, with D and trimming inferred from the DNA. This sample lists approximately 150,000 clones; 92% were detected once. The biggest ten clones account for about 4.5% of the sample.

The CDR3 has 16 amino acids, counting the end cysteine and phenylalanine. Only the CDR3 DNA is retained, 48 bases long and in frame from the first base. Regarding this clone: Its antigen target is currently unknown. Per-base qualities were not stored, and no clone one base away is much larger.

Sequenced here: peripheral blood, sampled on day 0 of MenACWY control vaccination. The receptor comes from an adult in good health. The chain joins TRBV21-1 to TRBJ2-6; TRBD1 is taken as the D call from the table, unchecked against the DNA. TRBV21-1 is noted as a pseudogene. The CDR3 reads CASSNEKGENGEVLTF. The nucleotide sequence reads TGTGCCAGCAGCAACGAAAAGGGGGAAAATGGAGAGGTCCTGACTTTC.